This is a list of T cell receptor beta chains from one sample in a study of OX40 agonist ivuxolimab in advanced cancers. Clones were sequenced by immunoSEQ multiplex PCR, and TCRdb holds only the in-frame ones, with some missing. The data contain some 16,000 clones, roughly 77% of them seen just once; the ten biggest clones take up over 30%. The source was CD4+ or CD8+ T cells sorted from blood, collected in a trial of the OX40 agonist ivuxolimab. The receptors here all came from an adult with an advanced solid tumor such as melanoma, head and neck, liver or kidney cancer. CDR3s include the opening cysteine and the closing phenylalanine or tryptophan. A D gene is named only where the DNA matches it firmly.

TRBD1 TRBJ1-1 TRBV10-3 CAISDPQGAPYLNTEAFF TGTGCCATCAGTGACCCCCAGGGGGCTCCTTACCTGAACACTGAAGCTTTCTTT
. TRBJ2-7 TRBV19 CASRDSGRRLDEQYF TGTGCCAGTAGGGATTCTGGCAGACGCTTGGACGAGCAGTACTTC
. TRBJ2-7 TRBV29-1 CSVVGGAYEQYF TGCAGCGTTGTGGGTGGGGCCTACGAGCAGTACTTC
. TRBJ2-3 TRBV4-2 CASSQDRGTQYF TGTGCCAGCAGCCAAGATAGGGGTACGCAGTATTTT
. TRBJ2-3 TRBV4-1 CASNPWVGTDTQYF TGCGCCAGCAACCCGTGGGTCGGCACAGATACGCAGTATTTT
TRBD1 TRBJ2-3 TRBV5-1 CASSDGTGREDTQYF TGCGCCAGCAGCGACGGGACAGGGAGAGAGGATACGCAGTATTTT
TRBD2 TRBJ2-2 TRBV9 CASGTSGGGELFF TGTGCCAGCGGAACTAGCGGTGGAGGGGAGCTGTTTTTT
. TRBJ2-3 TRBV15 CATSRDGAGLTDTQYF TGTGCCACCAGCAGAGATGGGGCGGGCCTCACAGATACGCAGTATTTT
TRBD2 TRBJ2-1 TRBV4-1 CASSETSAYNEQFF TGCGCCAGCAGCGAAACTAGCGCCTACAATGAGCAGTTCTTC
. TRBJ2-7 TRBV13 CASSKRGTYEQYF TGTGCCAGCAGCAAACGGGGTACCTACGAGCAGTACTTC
TRBD1 TRBJ2-2 TRBV7-7 CASSLAVSDRGRNTGELFF TGTGCTAGCAGCTTAGCAGTGTCGGACAGGGGGCGTAACACCGGGGAGCTGTTTTTT
TRBD2 TRBJ2-3 TRBV2 CASSEAWREGTDTQYF TGTGCCAGCAGTGAAGCCTGGCGGGAGGGCACAGATACGCAGTATTTT
. TRBJ1-1 TRBV30 CAWSVGGALEAFF TGTGCCTGGAGTGTGGGGGGGGCCCTTGAAGCTTTCTTT
. TRBJ2-3 TRBV4-1 CASSQAGSTDTQYF TGCGCCAGCAGCCAAGCCGGGAGCACAGATACGCAGTATTTT